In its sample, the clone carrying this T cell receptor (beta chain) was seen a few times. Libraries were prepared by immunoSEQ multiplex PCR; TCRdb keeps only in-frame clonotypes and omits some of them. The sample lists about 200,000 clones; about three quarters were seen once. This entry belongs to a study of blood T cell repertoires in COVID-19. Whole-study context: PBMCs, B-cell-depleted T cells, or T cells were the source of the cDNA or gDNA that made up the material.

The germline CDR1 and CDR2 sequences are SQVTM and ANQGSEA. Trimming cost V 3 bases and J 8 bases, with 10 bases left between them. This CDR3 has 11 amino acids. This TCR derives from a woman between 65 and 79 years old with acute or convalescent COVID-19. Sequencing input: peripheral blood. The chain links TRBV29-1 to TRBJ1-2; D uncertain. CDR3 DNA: TGCAGCGTTGAGTGGCTCTCCGGCTACACCTTC. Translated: CSVEWLSGYTF.